These 18 T cell receptor beta chains were sequenced from one sample in a study of patients and donors after allogeneic stem cell transplantation. TCRdb fed the RT-PCR reads into MiXCR, producing one record per CDR3 protein. This table holds some 880,000 distinct CDR3 sequences, more than 15% found once. Sequencing used blood, either unsorted or a sorted T cell fraction (not recorded which). The source of these receptors is a human donor who was either an allogeneic HSCT recipient or a stem cell or donor lymphocyte infusion donor (not recorded which). It is not recorded whose cells these are; they may come from a transplant donor.

V gene TRBV12-3 or TRBV12-4 combines with J gene TRBJ2-3; TRBD2 might be the D (5 bases). Trimming pared 6 bases from V and 4 bases from J, leaving 14 bases between. The CDR3 runs 14 residues. For the CDR3, the DNA is TGTGCCAGCAGCTCCGGGGTGGGTGCAGATACGCAGTATTTT. Translation: CASSSGVGADTQYF.

This clonotype turned up a few times. This rearrangement joins TRBV10-3 to TRBJ2-3; 10 bases agree with TRBD2. V trimming: 10 bases; J trimming: 3 bases; junction bases outside the gene matches: 10. The germline V gene has CDR1 ENHRY and CDR2 SYGVKD. The CDR3 covers 15 residues. Here the CDR3 reads CAKHLTGLATDTQYF. In DNA form, the CDR3 reads TGTGCCAAACACCTCACGGGACTAGCGACAGATACGCAGTATTTT.

This clonotype was seen more than once but under ten times. The chain joins TRBV5-1 to TRBJ2-2; 7 bases match TRBD2. CDR3 length: 16 residues. V was clipped by 7 bases and J by 3 bases; unmatched bases: 12. Germline-derived CDR1 and CDR2 are SGHRS and YFSETQ. The CDR3 here is CASGPRRSGDTGELFF. The CDR3 bases are TGCGCCAGCGGCCCCAGGCGGAGCGGGGACACCGGGGAGCTGTTTTTT.

This clonotype was detected only a few times. The CDR3 coding sequence is TGTGCCAGCAGTTGGGACCCGAACACTGAAGCTTTCTTT. It codes for CASSWDPNTEAFF. V and J are TRBV28 and TRBJ1-1; TRBD1 might be the D (5 bases). The CDR3 is 13 amino acids. Trimming left V 4 bases short and J 1 base short, with 7 bases between. Germline V gene sequence: CDR1 MDHEN, CDR2 SYDVKM.

This clonotype has just a few counts. The chain uses TRBV20-1 and TRBJ1-2; D is possibly TRBD1 (5 bases). Between the trimmed V and J ends, which lost 0 bases and 8 bases, there was a span of 13 bases. The CDR3 is 13 amino acids. Germline lookup yields CDR1 DFQATT and CDR2 SNEGSKA (reference sequence). The DNA for the CDR3 is TGCAGTGCTAGAGAAGTTGTATGGGACGGCTACACCTTC. Amino acid sequence: CSAREVVWDGYTF.

The CDR3, as DNA: TGTGCCAGCAGTTACTTTCATTTGACAGATACGCAGTATTTT. Translation: CASSYFHLTDTQYF. J is TRBJ2-3 and V is TRBV6-5, with D hard to call. In germline, CDR1 is MNHEY, CDR2 SVGAGI. The CDR3 consists of 14 residues. Trimming removed 1 base from V and 3 bases from J, with 8 bases in between.

This clonotype occurred many times. The chain combines TRBV7-6 with TRBJ2-3, with D possibly matching TRBD2 (6 bases). Between the trimmed V and J ends, which lost 0 bases and 6 bases, there was a span of 7 bases. The CDR3 is made up of 13 amino acids. Germline lookup yields CDR1 SGHVS and CDR2 FNYEAQ. The CDR3 reads CASSLAGRDTQYF. The DNA of the CDR3 is TGTGCCAGCAGCTTAGCGGGGAGGGATACGCAGTATTTT.

The chain recombines TRBV29-1 with TRBJ2-3, with D unclear. The CDR3 is 15 residues long. Germline V gene lookup returns CDR1 SQVTM and CDR2 ANQGSEA. The ends were cut back, 1 base at V and 2 bases at J, with 13 bases in the middle. The CDR3 sequence is CSVEGAAEHTDTQYF. The CDR3 coding sequence is TGCAGCGTTGAAGGGGCGGCCGAACACACAGATACGCAGTATTTT.

The chain links TRBV11-1 to TRBJ2-1, with TRBD1 matching over 8 bases. The V segment lost 5 bases and the J segment 6 bases; nucleotides outside the gene matches: 12. The CDR3 sequence is 16 residues long. The germline gives CDR1 SGHAT, CDR2 FQDESV (reference sequence). The CDR3 here is CASSRYGQGNANEQFF. The CDR3 nucleotides are TGTGCCAGCAGCCGATACGGACAGGGTAACGCCAATGAGCAGTTCTTC.

The CDR3 DNA reads as TGTGCCAGCAGTGAAGGACTAGCGGGCCGGAATGAGCAGTTCTTC. The encoded protein is CASSEGLAGRNEQFF. The V gene is TRBV6-1, the J gene TRBJ2-1, with 10 bases lining up with TRBD2. This CDR3 spans 15 amino acids. Germline assignment: CDR1 MNHNS and CDR2 SASEGT. V gave up 1 base and J gave up 7 bases; unmatched junction bases: 4.

The rearrangement uses TRBV2 and TRBJ2-3; 14 bases map to TRBD2. J lost 0 bases, V lost 8 bases, and 10 bases had no gene match. CDR3 length equals 18 residues. Germline V CDR1 and CDR2: SNHLY, FYNNEI. The CDR3 DNA is TGTGCCAGCCAAAGGGGACTAGCGGGGGCAACTAGCACAGATACGCAGTATTTT. This gives the protein CASQRGLAGATSTDTQYF.

The chain uses TRBV11-2 and TRBJ2-4; D perhaps matches TRBD2 (5 bases). The germline V gene encodes CDR1 SGHAT and CDR2 FQNNGV. The V and J ends lost 8 bases and 1 base respectively, with 15 bases between them. The CDR3 sequence is 15 residues long. CDR3 sequence reads: CASGTGRPAKNIQYF. In DNA form, the CDR3 reads TGTGCCAGCGGCACGGGAAGGCCGGCCAAAAACATTCAGTACTTC.

The chain couples TRBV20-1 to TRBJ2-7; D ambiguous. V gave up 0 bases and J gave up 6 bases, with 9 bases separating them. This CDR3 comprises 12 residues. Germline CDR1 and CDR2: DFQATT and SNEGSKA (reference sequence). The CDR3 loop reads CSARDVSVEQYF. The CDR3 bases are TGCAGTGCTAGAGATGTAAGCGTCGAGCAGTACTTC.

This clonotype was picked up a small number of times. The rearrangement uses TRBV5-5 and TRBJ2-3; 14 nucleotides align to TRBD2. V was pared by 3 bases and J by 2 bases, with 8 bases of the junction left unmatched. The CDR3 has 18 residues. Germline assignment: CDR1 SGHKS and CDR2 YYEKEE (reference sequence). CDR3: CASSSRGLAGEDTDTQYF. The DNA of the CDR3 is TGTGCCAGCAGCTCCAGGGGACTAGCGGGGGAGGACACAGATACGCAGTATTTT. Supplemented by reference TRBV5-5 and TRBJ2-3, the full variable domain reads DAGVTQSPTHLIKTRGQQVTLRCSPISGHKSVSWYQQVLGQGPQFIFQYYEKEERGRGNFPDRFSARQFPNYSSELNVNALLLGDSALYLCASSSRGLAGEDTDTQYFGPGTRLTVL.

The sample holds a few counts of this clonotype. The chain combines TRBV12-3 or TRBV12-4 with TRBJ2-1; 7 nucleotides match TRBD2. This CDR3 contains 15 residues. After removal of 7 bases from V and 0 bases from J, the junction contained 6 bases not matched to a gene. CDR3 DNA: TGTGCCAGCAATCACAGGACTAGCTCCTACAATGAGCAGTTCTTC. Translation gives CASNHRTSSYNEQFF.

The chain carries TRBV7-3 and TRBJ1-1; D uncertain. Between the trimmed V and J ends, which lost 2 bases and 4 bases, there was a span of 11 bases. The CDR3 is made up of 14 amino acids. The V gene's germline CDR1 is SGHTA and CDR2 FQGTGA. This CDR3 reads CASSLGEAGTEAFF. DNA for the CDR3: TGTGCCAGCAGCTTAGGTGAGGCGGGCACTGAAGCTTTCTTT.

The CDR3, as DNA: TGTGCCAGCAGTTACGGACAAAGCGGGTTCGGCACTGAAGCTTTCTTT. Its translation: CASSYGQSGFGTEAFF. This chain uses TRBV6-5 with TRBJ1-1; tentatively, D is TRBD1 (5 bases). Germline CDR1 is MNHEY and CDR2 is SVGAGI. This CDR3 has 16 residues. V was trimmed by 2 bases and J by 4 bases, leaving 17 bases between them.

On this clonotype itself: A read error may explain this, as a much larger clone is one base away. V is TRBV20-1 and J is TRBJ1-6, with 7 bases that match TRBD1. Germline loops: CDR1 DFQATT, CDR2 SNEGSKA (reference sequence). The CDR3 contains 14 residues. The CDR3 DNA reads TGCAGTGCTGTCCCGGGACAGCTTAATTCACACCTCCACTTT. Translating gives CSAVPGQLNSHLHF.